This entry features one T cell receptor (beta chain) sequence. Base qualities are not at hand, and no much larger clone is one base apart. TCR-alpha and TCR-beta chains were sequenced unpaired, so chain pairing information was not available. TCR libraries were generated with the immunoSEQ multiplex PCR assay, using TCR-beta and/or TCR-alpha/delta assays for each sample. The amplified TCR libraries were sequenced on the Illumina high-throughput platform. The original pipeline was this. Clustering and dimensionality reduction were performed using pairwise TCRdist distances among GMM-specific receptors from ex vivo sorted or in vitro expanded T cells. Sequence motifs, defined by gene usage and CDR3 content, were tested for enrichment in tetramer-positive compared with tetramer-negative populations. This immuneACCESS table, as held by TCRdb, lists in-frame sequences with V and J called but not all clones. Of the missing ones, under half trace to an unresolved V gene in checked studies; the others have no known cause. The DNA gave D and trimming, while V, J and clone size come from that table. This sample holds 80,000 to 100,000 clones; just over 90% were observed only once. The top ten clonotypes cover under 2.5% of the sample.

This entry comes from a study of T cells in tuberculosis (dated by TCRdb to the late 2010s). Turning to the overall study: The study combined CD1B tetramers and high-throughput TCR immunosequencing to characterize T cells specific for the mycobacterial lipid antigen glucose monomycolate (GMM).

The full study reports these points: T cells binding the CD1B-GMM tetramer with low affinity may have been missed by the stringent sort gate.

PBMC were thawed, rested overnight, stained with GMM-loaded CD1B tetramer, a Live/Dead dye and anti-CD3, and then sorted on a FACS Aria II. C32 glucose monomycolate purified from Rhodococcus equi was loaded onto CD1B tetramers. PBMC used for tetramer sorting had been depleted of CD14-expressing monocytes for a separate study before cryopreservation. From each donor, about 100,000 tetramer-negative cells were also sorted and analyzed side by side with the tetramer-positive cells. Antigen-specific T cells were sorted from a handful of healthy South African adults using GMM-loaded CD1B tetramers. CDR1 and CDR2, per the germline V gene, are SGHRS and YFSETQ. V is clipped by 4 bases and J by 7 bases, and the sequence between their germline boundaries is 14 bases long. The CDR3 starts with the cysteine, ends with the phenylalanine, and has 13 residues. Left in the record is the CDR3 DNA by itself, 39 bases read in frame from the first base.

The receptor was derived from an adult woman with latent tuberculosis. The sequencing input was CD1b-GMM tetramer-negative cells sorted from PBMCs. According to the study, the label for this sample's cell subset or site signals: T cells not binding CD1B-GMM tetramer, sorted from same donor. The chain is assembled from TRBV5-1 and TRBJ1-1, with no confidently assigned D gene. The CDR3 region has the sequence CASSPEVLGEAFF. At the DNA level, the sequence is TGCGCCAGCAGCCCCGAGGTCCTTGGTGAAGCTTTCTTT.